Listed below are T cell receptor beta chains from one sample, sequenced in a study of CD8 T cells in ankylosing spondylitis. TCRdb fed the 5' RACE reads into MiXCR, producing one record per CDR3 protein. The sample carries some 840,000 distinct CDR3 sequences, 10% to 15% recorded once. Sequences were obtained from blood, either unsorted or a sorted T cell fraction (not recorded which). These receptors all stem from a male donor with ankylosing spondylitis. Both conserved end residues are trimmed from each CDR3.

v_gene: TRBV4-2; j_gene: TRBJ1-1; CDR3aa: ASSGYPGSVTEAF
v_gene: TRBV7-2; j_gene: TRBJ1-2; CDR3aa: ASSFGPLYGYT
v_gene: TRBV3-1; j_gene: TRBJ2-2; CDR3aa: ASSHRGSGELF
v_gene: TRBV7-2; j_gene: TRBJ1-2; CDR3aa: ASSVLVSRYT
v_gene: TRBV5-1; j_gene: TRBJ2-7; CDR3aa: ASETYPGQGNEQY
v_gene: TRBV18; j_gene: TRBJ1-1; CDR3aa: ASSPFAPGMNTEAF
v_gene: TRBV20-1; j_gene: TRBJ2-1; CDR3aa: SARDRIWASVLNEQF
v_gene: TRBV7-2; j_gene: TRBJ2-3; CDR3aa: ASRGVGTQY
v_gene: TRBV7-9; j_gene: TRBJ2-7; CDR3aa: ARTGTDYEQY
v_gene: TRBV20-1; j_gene: TRBJ1-2; CDR3aa: SAVRDGYGYT
v_gene: TRBV4-2; j_gene: TRBJ2-2; CDR3aa: ASSQEADGELF
v_gene: TRBV4-3; j_gene: TRBJ2-7; CDR3aa: ASSQEPYPSTYEQY
v_gene: TRBV11-2; j_gene: TRBJ1-2; CDR3aa: ASSPQGYGGYT
v_gene: TRBV28; j_gene: TRBJ2-7; CDR3aa: ASIQEDRYEQY
v_gene: TRBV27; j_gene: TRBJ2-1; CDR3aa: ASSLKLAGDPDEQF
v_gene: TRBV5-1; j_gene: TRBJ2-2; CDR3aa: ASSFGGAGTGELF
v_gene: TRBV7-2; j_gene: TRBJ2-7; CDR3aa: ASSLRGLHYEQY
v_gene: TRBV5-1; j_gene: TRBJ2-7; CDR3aa: ASSLATGGIYEQY
v_gene: TRBV18; j_gene: TRBJ1-1; CDR3aa: ASSPEKGETEAF
v_gene: TRBV20-1; j_gene: TRBJ2-7; CDR3aa: SATPVRLGTSKTYEQY
v_gene: TRBV4-1; j_gene: TRBJ2-6; CDR3aa: ASSQPRGGTSSGANVLT
v_gene: TRBV20-1; j_gene: TRBJ1-1; CDR3aa: SASVGQSAF
v_gene: TRBV20-1; j_gene: TRBJ1-1; CDR3aa: SAAGHSDTEAF
v_gene: TRBV5-1; j_gene: TRBJ1-4; CDR3aa: ASSRSARGEKLF
v_gene: TRBV6-2/TRBV6-3; j_gene: TRBJ2-3; CDR3aa: ASSPSGEGDTQY
v_gene: TRBV4-3; j_gene: TRBJ1-2; CDR3aa: ASSQARTGEGYT
v_gene: TRBV7-8; j_gene: TRBJ2-3; CDR3aa: ASSATGTPSDTQY
v_gene: TRBV7-9; j_gene: TRBJ2-1; CDR3aa: ASGTSGTSGEQF
v_gene: TRBV5-1; j_gene: TRBJ2-1; CDR3aa: ASSQARGDYNEQF
v_gene: TRBV20-1; j_gene: TRBJ1-4; CDR3aa: SARDYPEKLF
v_gene: TRBV6-1; j_gene: TRBJ2-3; CDR3aa: ASSHTSGGIDTQY
v_gene: TRBV5-1; j_gene: TRBJ2-1; CDR3aa: ASSPQGGRAPGSYNEQF
v_gene: TRBV3-1; j_gene: TRBJ2-7; CDR3aa: ASSQVWSSYEQY
v_gene: TRBV27; j_gene: TRBJ2-7; CDR3aa: ASSLRGGATYEQY
v_gene: TRBV18; j_gene: TRBJ2-5; CDR3aa: ASSPGLVETQY
v_gene: TRBV20-1; j_gene: TRBJ2-1; CDR3aa: SAEDKRSYNEQF
v_gene: TRBV5-1; j_gene: TRBJ1-5; CDR3aa: ASSLETGGNQPQH
v_gene: TRBV6-2/TRBV6-3; j_gene: TRBJ2-2; CDR3aa: ASRRTGYTGELF
v_gene: TRBV9; j_gene: TRBJ2-2; CDR3aa: ASSVMYSRGRIGELF
v_gene: TRBV20-1; j_gene: TRBJ2-1; CDR3aa: RGDRGLDEQF
v_gene: TRBV29-1; j_gene: TRBJ2-5; CDR3aa: SVEDPGTPQETQY
v_gene: TRBV6-2/TRBV6-3; j_gene: TRBJ2-2; CDR3aa: ASSILRPDTGELF
v_gene: TRBV21-1; j_gene: TRBJ2-7; CDR3aa: ASTPEQY
v_gene: TRBV7-3; j_gene: TRBJ2-6; CDR3aa: ASSPPGQAGFLT
v_gene: TRBV27; j_gene: TRBJ1-4; CDR3aa: ASGRQGALNEKLF
v_gene: TRBV5-1; j_gene: TRBJ2-2; CDR3aa: ASSLLYAGQKNTGELF
v_gene: TRBV12-3/TRBV12-4; j_gene: TRBJ2-7; CDR3aa: ASTLRRGSEQY
v_gene: TRBV20-1; j_gene: TRBJ2-7; CDR3aa: SAGRSGASYEQY
v_gene: TRBV5-1; j_gene: TRBJ2-1; CDR3aa: ASSLGQTHNEQF
v_gene: TRBV7-8; j_gene: TRBJ2-4; CDR3aa: ASGLPGKNIQY
v_gene: TRBV27; j_gene: TRBJ2-2; CDR3aa: ASSGRTVVDTGELF
v_gene: TRBV4-2; j_gene: TRBJ2-7; CDR3aa: ASSFHRTGDYEQY
v_gene: TRBV7-2; j_gene: TRBJ2-5; CDR3aa: ASSLWTSGSRETQY